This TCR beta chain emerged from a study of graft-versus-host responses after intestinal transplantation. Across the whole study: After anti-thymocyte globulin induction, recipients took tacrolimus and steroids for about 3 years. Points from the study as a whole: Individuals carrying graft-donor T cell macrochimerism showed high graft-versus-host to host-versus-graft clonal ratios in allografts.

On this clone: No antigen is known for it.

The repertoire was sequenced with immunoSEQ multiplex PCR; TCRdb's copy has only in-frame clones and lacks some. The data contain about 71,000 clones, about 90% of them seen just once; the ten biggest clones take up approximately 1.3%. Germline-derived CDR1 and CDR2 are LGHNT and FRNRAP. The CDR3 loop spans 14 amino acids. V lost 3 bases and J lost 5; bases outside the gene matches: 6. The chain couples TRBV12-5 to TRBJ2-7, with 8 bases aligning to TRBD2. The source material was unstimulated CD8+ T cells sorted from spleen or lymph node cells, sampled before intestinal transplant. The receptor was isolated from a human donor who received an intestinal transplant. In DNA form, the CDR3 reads TGTGCTAGTGGTTTAGTTCGGGGGGGCCACGAGCAGTACTTC. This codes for CASGLVRGGHEQYF.